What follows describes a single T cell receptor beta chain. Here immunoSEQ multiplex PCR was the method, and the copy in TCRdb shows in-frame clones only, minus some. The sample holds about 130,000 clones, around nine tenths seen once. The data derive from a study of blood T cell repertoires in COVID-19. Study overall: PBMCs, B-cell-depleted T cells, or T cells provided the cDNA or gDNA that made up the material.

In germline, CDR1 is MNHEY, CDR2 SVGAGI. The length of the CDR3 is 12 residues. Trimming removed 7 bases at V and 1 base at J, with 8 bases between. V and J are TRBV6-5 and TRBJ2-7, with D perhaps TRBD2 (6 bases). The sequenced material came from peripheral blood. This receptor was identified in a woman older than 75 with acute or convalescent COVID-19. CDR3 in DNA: TGTGCCAGCACTAGCGAATCCTACGAGCAGTACTTC. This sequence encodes CASTSESYEQYF.